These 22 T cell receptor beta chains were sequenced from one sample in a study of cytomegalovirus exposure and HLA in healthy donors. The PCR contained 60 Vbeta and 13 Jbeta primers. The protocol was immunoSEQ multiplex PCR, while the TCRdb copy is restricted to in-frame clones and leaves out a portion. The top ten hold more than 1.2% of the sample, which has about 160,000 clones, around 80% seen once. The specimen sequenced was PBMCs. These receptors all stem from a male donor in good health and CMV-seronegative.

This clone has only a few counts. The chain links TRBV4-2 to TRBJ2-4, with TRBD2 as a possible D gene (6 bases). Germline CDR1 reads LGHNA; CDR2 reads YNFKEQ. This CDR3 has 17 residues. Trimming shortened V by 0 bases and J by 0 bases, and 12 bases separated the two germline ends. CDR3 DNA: TGTGCCAGCAGCCAAGAGGGCGGGACCTTAGCCAAAAACATTCAGTACTTC. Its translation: CASSQEGGTLAKNIQYF.

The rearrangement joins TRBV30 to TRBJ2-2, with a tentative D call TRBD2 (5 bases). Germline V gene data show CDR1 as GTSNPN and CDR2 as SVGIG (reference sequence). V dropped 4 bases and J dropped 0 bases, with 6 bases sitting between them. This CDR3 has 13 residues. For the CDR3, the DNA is TGTGCCTGGACGGGATCGAACACCGGGGAGCTGTTTTTT. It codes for CAWTGSNTGELFF.

This CDR3 is CASSLGRSSNQPQHF. The CDR3 DNA follows: TGTGCCAGCAGCTTAGGACGGAGTAGCAATCAGCCCCAGCATTTT. The chain links TRBV11-2 to TRBJ1-5; unclear D gene. Germline assignment: CDR1 SGHAT and CDR2 FQNNGV. V lost 1 base and J lost 0, with 7 bases in between. The length of the CDR3 is 15 residues. Combining the CDR3 with reference TRBV11-2 and TRBJ1-5 gives the whole variable domain EAGVAQSPRYKIIEKRQSVAFWCNPISGHATLYWYQQILGQGPKLLIQFQNNGVVDDSQLPKDRFSAERLKGVDSTLKIQPAKLEDSAVYLCASSLGRSSNQPQHFGDGTRLSIL.

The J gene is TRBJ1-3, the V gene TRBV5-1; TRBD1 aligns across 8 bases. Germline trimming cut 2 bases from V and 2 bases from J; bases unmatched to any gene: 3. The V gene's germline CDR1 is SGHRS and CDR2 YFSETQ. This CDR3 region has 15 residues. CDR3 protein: CASSFSGGPGNTIYF. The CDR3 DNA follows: TGCGCCAGCAGCTTTTCAGGGGGCCCTGGAAACACCATATATTTT.

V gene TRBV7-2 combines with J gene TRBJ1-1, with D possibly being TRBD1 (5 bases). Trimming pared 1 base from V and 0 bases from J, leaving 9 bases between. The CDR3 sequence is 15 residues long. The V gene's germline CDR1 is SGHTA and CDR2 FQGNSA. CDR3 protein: CASSLVAGLNTEAFF. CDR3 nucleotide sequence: TGTGCCAGCAGCTTAGTCGCAGGGTTGAACACTGAAGCTTTCTTT.

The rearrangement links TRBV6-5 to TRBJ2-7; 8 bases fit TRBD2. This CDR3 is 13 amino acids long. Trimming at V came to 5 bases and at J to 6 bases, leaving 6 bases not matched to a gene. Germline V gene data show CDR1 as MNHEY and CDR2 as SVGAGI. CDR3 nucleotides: TGTGCCAGCAGTCGTAACGCGGGGGGCGAGCAGTACTTC. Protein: CASSRNAGGEQYF.

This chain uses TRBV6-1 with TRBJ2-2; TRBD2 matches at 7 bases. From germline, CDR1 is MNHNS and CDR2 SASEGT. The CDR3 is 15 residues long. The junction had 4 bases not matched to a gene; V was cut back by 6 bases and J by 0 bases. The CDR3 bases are TGTGCCAGCAGGGAGCGGGGCTCGAACACCGGGGAGCTGTTTTTT. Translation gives CASRERGSNTGELFF.

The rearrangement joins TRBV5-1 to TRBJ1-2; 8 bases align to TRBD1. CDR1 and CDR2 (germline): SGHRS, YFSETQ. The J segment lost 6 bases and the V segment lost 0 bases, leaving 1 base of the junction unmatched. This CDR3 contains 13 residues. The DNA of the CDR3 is TGCGCCAGCAGCTTGGGGACAGGGCATGGCTACACCTTC. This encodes CASSLGTGHGYTF.

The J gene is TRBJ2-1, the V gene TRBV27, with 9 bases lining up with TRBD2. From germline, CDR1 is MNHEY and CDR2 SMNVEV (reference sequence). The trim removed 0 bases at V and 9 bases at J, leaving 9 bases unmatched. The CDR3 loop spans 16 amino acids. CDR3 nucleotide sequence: TGTGCCAGCAGTTTATCTTATAGCGGGAGTAGTGGTGAGCAGTTCTTC. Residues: CASSLSYSGSSGEQFF.

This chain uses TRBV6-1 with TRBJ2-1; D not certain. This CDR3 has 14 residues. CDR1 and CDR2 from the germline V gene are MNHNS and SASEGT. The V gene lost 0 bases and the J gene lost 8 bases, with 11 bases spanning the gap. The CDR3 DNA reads TGTGCCAGCAGTGAAGCGTTGAGGAGTCATGAGCAGTTCTTC. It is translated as CASSEALRSHEQFF.

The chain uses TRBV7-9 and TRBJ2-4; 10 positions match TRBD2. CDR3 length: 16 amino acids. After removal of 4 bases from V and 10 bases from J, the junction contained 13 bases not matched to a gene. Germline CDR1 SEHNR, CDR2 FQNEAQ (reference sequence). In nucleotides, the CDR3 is TGTGCCAGCAGCTCCGCTAGCGGGGGACCAGAAGGTATTCAGTACTTC. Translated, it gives CASSSASGGPEGIQYF.

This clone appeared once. DNA for the CDR3: TGTGCCAGCAGCTTAGCGACTAGCGGGAGGGGGGGTGATGAGCAGTTCTTC. This codes for CASSLATSGRGGDEQFF. The chain couples TRBV7-9 to TRBJ2-1; 14 bases fit TRBD2. The CDR3 spans 17 residues. Germline V gene sequence: CDR1 SEHNR, CDR2 FQNEAQ (reference sequence). The V segment lost 0 bases and the J segment 8 bases; nucleotides outside the gene matches: 6.

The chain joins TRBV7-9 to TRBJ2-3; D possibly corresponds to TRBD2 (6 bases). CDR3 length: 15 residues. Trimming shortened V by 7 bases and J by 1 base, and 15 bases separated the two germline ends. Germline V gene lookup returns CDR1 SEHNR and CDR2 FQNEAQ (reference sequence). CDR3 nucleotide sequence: TGTGCCAGCACCCCTTCTAGCGTTGGCACAGATACGCAGTATTTT. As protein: CASTPSSVGTDTQYF.

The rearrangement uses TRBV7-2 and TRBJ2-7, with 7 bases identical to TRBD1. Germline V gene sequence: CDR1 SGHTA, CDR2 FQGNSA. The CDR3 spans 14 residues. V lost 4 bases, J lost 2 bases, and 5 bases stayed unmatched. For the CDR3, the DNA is TGTGCCAGCAGCTCTCCGGGACAGCCCTACGAGCAGTACTTC. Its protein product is CASSSPGQPYEQYF.

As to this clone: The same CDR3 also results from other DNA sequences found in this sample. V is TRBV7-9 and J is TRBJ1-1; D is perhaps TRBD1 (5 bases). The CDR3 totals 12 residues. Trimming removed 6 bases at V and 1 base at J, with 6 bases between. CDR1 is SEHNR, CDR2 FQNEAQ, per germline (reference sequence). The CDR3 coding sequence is TGTGCCAGCAGAGGACAGAACACTGAAGCTTTCTTT. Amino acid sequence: CASRGQNTEAFF. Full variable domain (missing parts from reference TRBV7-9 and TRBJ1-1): DTGVSQNPRHKITKRGQNVTFRCDPISEHNRLYWYRQTLGQGPEFLTYFQNEAQLEKSRLLSDRFSAERPKGSFSTLEIQRTEQGDSAMYLCASRGQNTEAFFGQGTRLTVV.

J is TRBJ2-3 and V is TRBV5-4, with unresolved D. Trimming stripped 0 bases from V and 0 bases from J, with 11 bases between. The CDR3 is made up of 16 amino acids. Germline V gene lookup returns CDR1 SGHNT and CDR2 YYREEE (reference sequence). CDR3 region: CASSLAHRTSTDTQYF. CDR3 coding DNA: TGTGCCAGCAGCTTGGCCCACAGAACAAGCACAGATACGCAGTATTTT.

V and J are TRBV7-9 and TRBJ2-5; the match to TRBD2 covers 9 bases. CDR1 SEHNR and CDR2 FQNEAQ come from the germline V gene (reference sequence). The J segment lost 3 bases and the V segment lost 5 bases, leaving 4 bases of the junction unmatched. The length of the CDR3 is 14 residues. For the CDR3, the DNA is TGTGCCAGCAGCGGCGGGGGGGTAGAAGAGACCCAGTACTTC. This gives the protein CASSGGGVEETQYF.

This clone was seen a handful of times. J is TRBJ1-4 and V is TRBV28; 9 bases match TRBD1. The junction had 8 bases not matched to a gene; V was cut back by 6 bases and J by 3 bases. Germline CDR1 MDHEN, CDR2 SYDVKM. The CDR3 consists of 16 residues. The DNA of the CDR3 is TGTGCCAGCAGGGGGACAGGGTTGGGAGCTAATGAAAAACTGTTTTTT. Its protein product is CASRGTGLGANEKLFF.

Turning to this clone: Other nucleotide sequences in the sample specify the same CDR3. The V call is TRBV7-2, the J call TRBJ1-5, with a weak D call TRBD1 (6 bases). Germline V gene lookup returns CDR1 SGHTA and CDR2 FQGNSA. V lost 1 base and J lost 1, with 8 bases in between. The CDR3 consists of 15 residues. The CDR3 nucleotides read TGTGCCAGCAGCTTAGTAGGGGGAAGCAATCAGCCCCAGCATTTT. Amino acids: CASSLVGGSNQPQHF.

CDR3 in DNA: TGTGCCATCAGTGCCGTCGGAGGGGAAGCGGTGAACACTGAAGCTTTCTTT. Amino acids: CAISAVGGEAVNTEAFF. The chain employs TRBV10-3 and TRBJ1-1, with a weak D call TRBD1 (5 bases). Trimming cost V 4 bases and J 0 bases, with 18 bases left between them. Germline V gene sequence: CDR1 ENHRY, CDR2 SYGVKD. This CDR3 has 17 residues.

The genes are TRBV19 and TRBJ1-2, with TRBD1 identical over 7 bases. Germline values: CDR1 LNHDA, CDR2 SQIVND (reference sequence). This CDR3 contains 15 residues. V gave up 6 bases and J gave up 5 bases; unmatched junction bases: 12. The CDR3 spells CASSPTGASRYGYTF. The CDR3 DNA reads TGTGCCAGTAGCCCTACAGGGGCCTCTCGGTATGGCTACACCTTC.

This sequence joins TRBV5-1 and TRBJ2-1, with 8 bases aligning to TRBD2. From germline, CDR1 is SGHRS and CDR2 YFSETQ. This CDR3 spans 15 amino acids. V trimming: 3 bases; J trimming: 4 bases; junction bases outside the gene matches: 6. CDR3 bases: TGCGCCAGCAGCTCGGGGGGGACTCGATACAATGAGCAGTTCTTC. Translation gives CASSSGGTRYNEQFF.